A single sample is the source of the 29 T cell receptor beta chains below, sequenced in a study of cytomegalovirus exposure and HLA in healthy donors. PCR primers comprised 60 Vbeta and 13 Jbeta primers. Assay used: immunoSEQ multiplex PCR; TCRdb lists only in-frame clones, some missing. The data show more than 80,000 clones, 65% to 75% seen once. Sample: PBMCs. These receptors were obtained from a woman in her 70s in good health and CMV-seropositive.

The chain employs TRBV4-3 and TRBJ2-5, with 7 bases identical to TRBD1. Germline V gives CDR1 LGHNA, CDR2 YSLEER. Unmatched junction bases numbered 2, after V lost 1 base and J lost 0 bases. The CDR3 length is 15 residues. The DNA of the CDR3 is TGCGCCAGCAGCCAAGGGGACAGAGACCAAGAGACCCAGTACTTC. Encoded protein: CASSQGDRDQETQYF.

J is TRBJ2-1 and V is TRBV10-2; perhaps TRBD2 as D (5 bases). V gave up 5 bases and J gave up 4 bases, with 9 bases separating them. Germline V lookup: CDR1 WSHSY, CDR2 SAAADI. This CDR3 region has 13 residues. CDR3 protein: CASSSGLYNEQFF. CDR3 in DNA: TGCGCCAGCAGTAGTGGACTTTACAATGAGCAGTTCTTC.

The chain carries TRBV28 and TRBJ2-5; 8 bases fit TRBD2. The DNA end is more similar to TRBJ2-7, so the J call may be wrong. The CDR3 is 15 amino acids. Germline values: CDR1 MDHEN, CDR2 SYDVKM. The CDR3 region has the DNA TGTGCCAGCAGTACCCCGACGGGAGGGGGATACGAGCAGTACTTC. This codes for CASSTPTGGGYEQYF.

This chain joins TRBV27 and TRBJ2-5; TRBD1 might be the D (6 bases). Germline CDR1 MNHEY, CDR2 SMNVEV (reference sequence). The ends were cut back, 6 bases at V and 5 bases at J, with 13 bases in the middle. The CDR3 extends over 13 amino acids. The CDR3 DNA reads as TGTGCCAGCAGCCACAGGGTACCCGAGACCCAGTACTTC. This sequence encodes CASSHRVPETQYF.

The gene calls are TRBV2 and TRBJ2-7, with 8 nucleotides matching TRBD1. Germline-derived CDR1 and CDR2 are SNHLY and FYNNEI. This CDR3 region has 14 residues. J gave up 12 bases and V 9 bases, and 19 bases lay outside the gene matches. The CDR3 coding sequence is TGTGCCAGGCGAAGGACAGGGTCCGCGGGTACTCTGTACTTC. It is translated as CARRRTGSAGTLYF.

This clone has only a few counts. J is TRBJ2-7 and V is TRBV27; 9 nucleotides match TRBD2. With 5 bases clipped from V and 2 bases from J, the junction kept 4 bases outside the gene matches. CDR3 length: 14 residues. CDR1 is MNHEY and CDR2 is SMNVEV in the germline V gene (reference sequence). The CDR3 DNA is TGTGCCAGCAGTGCGACTAGCGGACCCTACGAGCAGTACTTC. This codes for CASSATSGPYEQYF.

The rearrangement uses TRBV27 and TRBJ1-2; no definite D call. The CDR3 sequence is 13 residues long. V shed 2 bases and J shed 3 bases, with 7 bases lying between them. From germline, CDR1 is MNHEY and CDR2 SMNVEV (reference sequence). This chain's CDR3 is CASSLVGDYGYTF. Here the CDR3 DNA reads TGTGCCAGCAGTTTAGTCGGGGACTATGGCTACACCTTC.

The V and J genes are TRBV19 and TRBJ2-1; 10 nucleotides line up with TRBD1. After removal of 1 base from V and 5 bases from J, the junction contained 11 bases not matched to a gene. Per germline, CDR1 LNHDA and CDR2 SQIVND (reference sequence). The CDR3 consists of 18 residues. DNA of the CDR3: TGTGCCAGTAGTATAGCCGGCCCGGGACAGGGGATTGACAATGAGCAGTTCTTC. The encoded protein is CASSIAGPGQGIDNEQFF.

This clone came up once. This chain links TRBV18 with TRBJ2-7, with D perhaps TRBD1 (6 bases). The length of the CDR3 is 14 residues. The germline CDR1 and CDR2 sequences are KGHSH and LQKENI. V was clipped by 4 bases and J by 2 bases, with 12 bases between them. CDR3 nucleotides: TGTGCCAGCTCACTTCCGGGACAAACCTACGAGCAGTACTTC. It encodes CASSLPGQTYEQYF.

There are a few counts of this clone. The chain uses TRBV7-9 and TRBJ2-6, with 9 bases fitting TRBD1. CDR1 and CDR2 from the germline V gene are SEHNR and FQNEAQ (reference sequence). The V and J ends lost 0 bases and 0 bases, in that order; junction bases with no gene match: 6. The CDR3 contains 19 residues. CDR3 DNA: TGTGCCAGCAGCTTAGCCTCGGGGACAGGGTACTCTGGGGCCAACGTCCTGACTTTC. Amino acid sequence: CASSLASGTGYSGANVLTF. The full variable domain, in which reference TRBV7-9 and TRBJ2-6 provide the parts outside the CDR3, is DTGVSQNPRHKITKRGQNVTFRCDPISEHNRLYWYRQTLGQGPEFLTYFQNEAQLEKSRLLSDRFSAERPKGSFSTLEIQRTEQGDSAMYLCASSLASGTGYSGANVLTFGAGSRLTVL.

The V gene is TRBV7-9, the J gene TRBJ2-2; D remains ambiguous. Germline CDR1 and CDR2: SEHNR and FQNEAQ (reference sequence). This CDR3 is 14 amino acids long. Trimming removed 5 bases from V and 3 bases from J, with 10 bases in between. CDR3 nucleotides: TGTGCCAGCAGCCGGGTGGTGGACACCGGGGAGCTGTTTTTT. It encodes CASSRVVDTGELFF. Drawing the rest from reference TRBV7-9 and TRBJ2-2, the complete variable domain is DTGVSQNPRHKITKRGQNVTFRCDPISEHNRLYWYRQTLGQGPEFLTYFQNEAQLEKSRLLSDRFSAERPKGSFSTLEIQRTEQGDSAMYLCASSRVVDTGELFFGEGSRLTVL.

The rearrangement links TRBV19 to TRBJ2-5; tentative D call: TRBD2 (5 bases). CDR3 length equals 17 residues. CDR1 and CDR2 (germline): LNHDA, SQIVND (reference sequence). V was clipped by 6 bases and J by 6 bases, with 26 bases between them. The CDR3 region is CASSQNPPRTAGQTQYF. The CDR3 DNA reads TGTGCCAGTAGCCAGAACCCCCCCAGGACTGCCGGACAGACCCAGTACTTC.

The V gene is TRBV5-1, the J gene TRBJ2-7; D possibly corresponds to TRBD1 (5 bases). This CDR3 comprises 15 residues. Germline-derived CDR1 and CDR2 are SGHRS and YFSETQ. The V end was cut by 3 bases, the J end by 2 bases, with 15 bases between. The CDR3 region is CASSSGRTGAYEQYF. The CDR3 nucleotides are TGCGCCAGCAGCTCAGGTCGAACAGGTGCCTACGAGCAGTACTTC. Full variable domain (rest looked up from reference TRBV5-1 and TRBJ2-7): KAGVTQTPRYLIKTRGQQVTLSCSPISGHRSVSWYQQTPGQGLQFLFEYFSETQRNKGNFPGRFSGRQFSNSRSEMNVSTLELGDSALYLCASSSGRTGAYEQYFGPGTRLTVT.

CDR3 nucleotide sequence: TGCGCCAGCAGCTTGATGACTTCGCCGGCGGAGCAGTACTTC. Amino acid sequence: CASSLMTSPAEQYF. The chain is built from TRBV5-1 and TRBJ2-5; D remains ambiguous. Trimming removed 1 base from V and 11 bases from J, with 18 bases in between. This CDR3 is 14 amino acids long. The germline V gene encodes CDR1 SGHRS and CDR2 YFSETQ.

The chain recombines TRBV4-1 with TRBJ2-5; 9 nucleotides line up with TRBD1. There are 15 residues in the CDR3. Germline assignment: CDR1 MGHRA and CDR2 YSYEKL. The V gene end was trimmed by 2 bases and the J gene end by 5 bases; junction bases not matched to a gene: 6. CDR3 loop: CASSQTPGTGETQYF. The CDR3 coding sequence is TGCGCCAGCAGCCAAACCCCCGGGACAGGGGAGACCCAGTACTTC.

This chain connects TRBV28 to TRBJ2-7; D might be TRBD2 (5 bases). Germline V CDR1 and CDR2: MDHEN, SYDVKM. This CDR3 region has 13 residues. V lost 6 bases to trimming and J lost 4 bases, with 13 bases between them. The CDR3 sequence: CASSLYRLYEQYF. The CDR3 DNA reads as TGTGCCAGCAGCCTGTACAGACTATACGAGCAGTACTTC.

This chain links TRBV7-6 with TRBJ2-7; the match to TRBD1 covers 8 bases. CDR1 is SGHVS and CDR2 is FNYEAQ in the germline V gene. CDR3 length: 14 amino acids. V dropped 4 bases and J dropped 2; count of bases not matched to a gene: 4. The CDR3 reads CASSYGTGAYEQYF. The CDR3 region has the DNA TGTGCCAGCAGCTACGGGACAGGAGCCTACGAGCAGTACTTC.

The V call is TRBV19, the J call TRBJ1-4; 10 bases align to TRBD1. V lost 6 bases to trimming and J lost 7 bases; unmatched junction nucleotides: 8. The CDR3 spans 15 residues. Germline loops: CDR1 LNHDA, CDR2 SQIVND (reference sequence). The CDR3 nucleotides are TGTGCCAGTAGCCCGACGGGACAGGGGTCTGAAAAACTGTTTTTT. Translated: CASSPTGQGSEKLFF.

This clone has only a few counts. J is TRBJ2-2 and V is TRBV6-5; 9 bases agree with TRBD2. J lost 4 bases, V lost 5 bases, and 5 bases had no gene match. Germline V gene sequence: CDR1 MNHEY, CDR2 SVGAGI. This CDR3 is 15 amino acids long. Written as DNA, the CDR3 is TGTGCCAGCAGTACCCTAGCGGGAATCACCGGGGAGCTGTTTTTT. Protein: CASSTLAGITGELFF.

The chain uses TRBV19 and TRBJ2-1; the match to TRBD1 covers 9 bases. This CDR3 is 15 amino acids long. With V trimmed by 4 bases and J by 3 bases, 4 bases remained unmatched. Looked up from germline, CDR1 is LNHDA and CDR2 is SQIVND (reference sequence). This chain's CDR3 is CASSKTGGDYNEQFF. As DNA, the CDR3 is TGTGCCAGTAGTAAGACAGGGGGGGACTACAATGAGCAGTTCTTC.

The count of this clone is one. The chain recombines TRBV4-3 with TRBJ1-2; 8 bases line up with TRBD1. V trimming: 1 base; J trimming: 7 bases; junction bases outside the gene matches: 8. The CDR3 runs 15 residues. Germline assignment: CDR1 LGHNA and CDR2 YSLEER. In nucleotides, the CDR3 is TGCGCCAGCAGCCAAGCCCTAACAGGGGGGTCTGGCTACACCTTC. Translated: CASSQALTGGSGYTF.

This chain links TRBV5-1 with TRBJ1-4; no definite D call. V dropped 0 bases and J dropped 5 bases, with 11 bases sitting between them. The CDR3 consists of 15 residues. CDR1 and CDR2 from the germline V gene are SGHRS and YFSETQ. CDR3 in amino acids: CASSLAGQRNEKLFF. CDR3 coding DNA: TGCGCCAGCAGCTTGGCTGGGCAGAGAAATGAAAAACTGTTTTTT.

This rearrangement joins TRBV5-4 to TRBJ1-1; 7 nucleotides align to TRBD1. This CDR3 has 13 amino acids. V was pared by 0 bases and J by 8 bases, with 4 bases of the junction left unmatched. The germline CDR1 and CDR2 sequences are SGHNT and YYREEE (reference sequence). Here the CDR3 DNA reads TGTGCCAGCAGCTTGGCCCAGGGGGTCGAAGCTTTCTTT. It codes for CASSLAQGVEAFF.

About this clone: A junction end diverges from the germline sequence, so it may reflect a read error. This rearrangement joins TRBV7-9 to TRBJ1-4; D is unclear. The germline gives CDR1 SEHNR, CDR2 FQNEAQ (reference sequence). This CDR3 comprises 16 residues. CDR3 protein: CSSSYLGGGTNEKLFF. The DNA of the CDR3 is TGTTCCAGCAGCTATTTGGGAGGAGGAACTAATGAAAAACTGTTTTTT.

This rearrangement joins TRBV2 to TRBJ1-4, with 9 bases matching TRBD1. This CDR3 is built from 18 residues. CDR1 and CDR2 (germline): SNHLY, FYNNEI. V trimming: 6 bases; J trimming: 8 bases; junction bases outside the gene matches: 19. The CDR3 region has the DNA TGTGCCAGCAGCGACCGGGGACAGGGTGATTGGAGGAGGGAAAAACTGTTTTTT. It yields the protein CASSDRGQGDWRREKLFF.

The V and J genes are TRBV7-3 and TRBJ2-1; D possibly corresponds to TRBD1 (6 bases). The CDR3 length is 19 residues. Trimming took 5 bases from V and 7 from J, leaving 30 bases between them. In germline, CDR1 is SGHTA, CDR2 FQGTGA. In nucleotides, the CDR3 is TGTGCCAGCAGCCGACAGGTTGGGGGCCAAGGGGGATGGCGTAATGAGCAGTTCTTC. Protein product: CASSRQVGGQGGWRNEQFF.

This chain connects TRBV5-1 to TRBJ2-6, with a possible D match to TRBD1 (6 bases). The CDR3 is 19 amino acids. Deletions cut 0 bases from V and 0 bases from J, with 16 bases between. The germline gives CDR1 SGHRS, CDR2 YFSETQ. Here the CDR3 DNA reads TGCGCCAGCAGCTTGGCGATCCGGGGACATTTCTCTGGGGCCAACGTCCTGACTTTC. It is translated as CASSLAIRGHFSGANVLTF. The entire variable domain, with the rest obtained from reference TRBV5-1 and TRBJ2-6, is as follows: KAGVTQTPRYLIKTRGQQVTLSCSPISGHRSVSWYQQTPGQGLQFLFEYFSETQRNKGNFPGRFSGRQFSNSRSEMNVSTLELGDSALYLCASSLAIRGHFSGANVLTFGAGSRLTVL.

The chain couples TRBV5-1 to TRBJ2-2; D may be TRBD2 (5 bases). The CDR3 spans 15 residues. V was pared by 5 bases and J by 2 bases, with 13 bases between. In germline, CDR1 is SGHRS, CDR2 YFSETQ. This CDR3 reads CASSPDYTNTGELFF. The CDR3, as DNA: TGCGCCAGCAGTCCCGACTATACTAACACCGGGGAGCTGTTTTTT.

This clone occurred a few times. V usage is TRBV4-2 and J usage is TRBJ2-5, with D perhaps matching TRBD1 (5 bases). The CDR3 spans 20 residues. CDR1 and CDR2 (germline): LGHNA, YNFKEQ. V lost 0 bases and J lost 5, with 28 bases in between. The chain's CDR3 is CASSQEIRRQGRLTTETQYF. In DNA form, the CDR3 reads TGTGCCAGCAGCCAAGAAATTCGGCGTCAGGGAAGGTTGACAACGGAGACCCAGTACTTC.